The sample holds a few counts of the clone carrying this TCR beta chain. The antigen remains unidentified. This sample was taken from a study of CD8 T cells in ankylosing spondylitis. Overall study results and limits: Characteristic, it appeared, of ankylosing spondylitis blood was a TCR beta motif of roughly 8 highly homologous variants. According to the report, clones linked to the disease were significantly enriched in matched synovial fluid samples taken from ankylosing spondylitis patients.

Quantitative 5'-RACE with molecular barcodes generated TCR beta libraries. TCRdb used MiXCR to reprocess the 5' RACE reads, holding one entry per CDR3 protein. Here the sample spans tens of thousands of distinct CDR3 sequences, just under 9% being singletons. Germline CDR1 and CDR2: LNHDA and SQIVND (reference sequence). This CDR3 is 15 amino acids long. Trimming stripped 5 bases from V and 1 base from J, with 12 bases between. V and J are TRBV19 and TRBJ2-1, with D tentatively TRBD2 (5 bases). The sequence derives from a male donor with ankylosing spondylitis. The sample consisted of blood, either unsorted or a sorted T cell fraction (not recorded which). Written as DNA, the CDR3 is TGTGCCAGTAGTTGGACGCCGGGGTCCTACAATGAGCAGTTCTTC. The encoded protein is CASSWTPGSYNEQFF.